This T cell receptor (beta chain) was retrieved from a study of blood T cell repertoires in COVID-19. TCRdb's table, derived via immunoSEQ multiplex PCR, lists solely in-frame clones and lacks some. The top ten clones hold over 6.5% of a sample with 150,000 to 250,000 clones, approximately 84% of them seen once. This clone appeared a single time. Germline CDR1 is SGHNT and CDR2 is YYREEE (reference sequence). V shed 4 bases and J 0 bases; nucleotides not matched to a gene: 4. The CDR3 runs to 15 residues. Residents of about two dozen US areas, aged roughly 18 to 89 years, made up the participants. The J gene is TRBJ1-3, the V gene TRBV5-4, with 7 bases aligning to TRBD1. The TCR originated in a man aged 40-50 years who had recovered from COVID-19. The sample consisted of PBMCs or T cells enriched from blood (not recorded which). Here the CDR3 DNA reads TGTGCCAGCAGCCCTCAGGGGGTCTCTGGAAACACCATATATTTT. Its translation is CASSPQGVSGNTIYF.